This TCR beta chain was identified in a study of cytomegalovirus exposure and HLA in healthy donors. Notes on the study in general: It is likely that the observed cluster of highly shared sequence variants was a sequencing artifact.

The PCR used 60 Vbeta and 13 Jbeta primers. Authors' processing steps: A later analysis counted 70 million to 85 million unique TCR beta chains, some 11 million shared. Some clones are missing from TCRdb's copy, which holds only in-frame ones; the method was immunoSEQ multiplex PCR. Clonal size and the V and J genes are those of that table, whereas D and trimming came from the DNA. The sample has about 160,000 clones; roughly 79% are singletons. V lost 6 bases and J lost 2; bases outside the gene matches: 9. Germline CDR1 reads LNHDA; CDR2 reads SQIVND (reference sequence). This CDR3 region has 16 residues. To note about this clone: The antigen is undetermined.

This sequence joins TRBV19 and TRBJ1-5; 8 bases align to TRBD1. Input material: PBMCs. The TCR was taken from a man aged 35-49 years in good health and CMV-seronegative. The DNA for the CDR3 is TGTGCCAGTAGCCGACCCCAGGGGGCGGGCAATCAGCCCCAGCATTTT. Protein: CASSRPQGAGNQPQHF.